This T cell receptor (beta chain) was identified in a study of identical twins. Each donor (without exception) was a healthy Caucasian. Via MiXCR, TCRdb re-called the 5' RACE reads, giving one row per CDR3 protein. The table shows 400,000 to 550,000 distinct CDR3 sequences, with roughly an eighth occurring only once. Study observations and caveats: Alpha sequences that were out-of-frame and twin-shared showed an excess of low generation probability.

Deletions cut 0 bases from V and 1 base from J, with 9 bases between. The CDR3 length is 15 residues. CDR1 and CDR2 from the germline V gene are SGHKS and YYEKEE (reference sequence). Concerning this clonotype: The antigen remains undetermined.

The same sample was also used in a study of yellow fever vaccine responses in identical twins.

The origin of this receptor is a woman aged 18-29 years in good health. The chain has TRBV5-5 and TRBJ2-3; D is uncertain. Sequencing input: CD4+ T cells sorted from blood. The CDR3 is CASSLERARTDTQYF. The CDR3 nucleotides read TGTGCCAGCAGCTTGGAGAGAGCTCGCACAGATACGCAGTATTTT.